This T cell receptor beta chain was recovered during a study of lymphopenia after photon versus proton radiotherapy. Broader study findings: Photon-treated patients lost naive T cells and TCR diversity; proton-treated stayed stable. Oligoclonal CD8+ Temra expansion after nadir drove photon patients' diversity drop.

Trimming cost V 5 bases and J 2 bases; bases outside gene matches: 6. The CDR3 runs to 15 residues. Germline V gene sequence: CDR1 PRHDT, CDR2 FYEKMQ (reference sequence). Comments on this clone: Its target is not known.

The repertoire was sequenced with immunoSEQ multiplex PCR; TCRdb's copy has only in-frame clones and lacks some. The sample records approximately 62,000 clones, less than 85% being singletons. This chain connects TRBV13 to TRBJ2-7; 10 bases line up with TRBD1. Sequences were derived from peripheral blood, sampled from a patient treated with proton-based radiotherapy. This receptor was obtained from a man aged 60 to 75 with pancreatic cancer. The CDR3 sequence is CASSRRTGGAYEQYF. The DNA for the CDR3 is TGTGCCAGCAGCCGACGGACAGGGGGGGCCTACGAGCAGTACTTC.